What follows are 2 T cell receptor beta chains derived from one specimen sequenced in a study of CD8 T cells in Susac syndrome. RNA amounts of about 0.5 to 1 ug underwent reverse transcription with random hexamers. MiXCR, applied by TCRdb to the immunoSEQ multiplex PCR reads, yields one record per CDR3 protein. The sample has 100,000 or so distinct CDR3 sequences, about nine tenths seen once; the top ten hold 0.11% to 0.15%. The sequenced sample was CD4+ T cells from PBMCs. Receptor source: a human donor in good health.

This clonotype showed up just once. The rearrangement uses TRBV7-9 and TRBJ1-1; TRBD1 matches at 7 bases. From germline, CDR1 is SEHNR and CDR2 FQNEAQ (reference sequence). This CDR3 spans 15 amino acids. After removal of 0 bases from V and 4 bases from J, the junction contained 5 bases not matched to a gene. Here the CDR3 DNA reads TGTGCCAGCAGCTTAGCGGGCAGGGGGAGCACTGAAGCTTTCTTT. Its protein product is CASSLAGRGSTEAFF.

The CDR3 coding sequence is TGTGCCAGCTCGGTTGGGACAGGAAGCTCCTACGAGCAGTACTTC. Its protein product is CASSVGTGSSYEQYF. The chain employs TRBV18 and TRBJ2-7; 8 bases line up with TRBD1. The CDR3 loop spans 15 amino acids. After removal of 6 bases from V and 0 bases from J, the junction contained 7 bases not matched to a gene. Germline CDR1 and CDR2: KGHSH and LQKENI.